This T cell receptor (beta chain) originates from a study of response to subunit inactivated influenza vaccine. Broader study findings: The study's authors posited that every seasonal influenza vaccination enlists few new T cells.

TCRdb reprocessed the RT-PCR reads with MiXCR, giving one entry per CDR3 protein. This sample carries fewer than 550,000 distinct CDR3 sequences, around 25% of them seen once, and the ten largest clones take around 2%. Regarding this clonotype: Its matching antigen is unknown.

V lost 5 bases and J lost 4; bases outside the gene matches: 7. The CDR3 runs 15 residues. Germline V lookup: CDR1 SEHNR, CDR2 FQNEAQ (reference sequence). The V and J genes are TRBV7-9 and TRBJ2-3; 9 bases align to TRBD2. This clonotype originated in a man aged 50 or older who received an inactivated influenza vaccine. Sample: CD4+ T cells sorted from PBMCs, taken around 5 days after vaccination. The CDR3 protein is CASSPGLAIADTQYF. CDR3 DNA sequence: TGTGCCAGCAGCCCGGGACTAGCTATAGCAGATACGCAGTATTTT.